These T cell receptor beta chains were read from a single sample in a study of cytomegalovirus exposure and HLA in healthy donors. Profiling relied on immunoSEQ multiplex PCR, and the TCRdb table lists in-frame clones only, not all of them. The data hold more than 150,000 clones, with about 90% observed a single time. The specimen sequenced was PBMCs. These receptors originate from a girl less than two years old in good health and CMV-seronegative. The CDR3 runs from the conserved cysteine through the conserved F or W. The D gene is left open where the match is weak. A clone size is listed for some rows: how often the clone was seen (once, few, many), or a class if it is expanded.

TRBJ1-3,14,few,TRBV5-1,.,TGCGCCAGCAGCCAACAGGGCTCCGGAAACACCATATATTTT,CASSQQGSGNTIYF
TRBJ2-7,16,.,TRBV14,TRBD1,TGTGCCAGCAGCCATGGGACAGGGTTGCGGGGGCGCGAGCAGTACTTC,CASSHGTGLRGREQYF
TRBJ1-1,15,.,TRBV19,.,TGTGCCAGTAGTATCCCCGAGACAGGGAACACTGAAGCTTTCTTT,CASSIPETGNTEAFF
TRBJ1-4,15,.,TRBV9,TRBD1,TGTGCCAGCAGCCAAGACGAGGGGGCTTTGGAAAAACTGTTTTTT,CASSQDEGALEKLFF
TRBJ1-1,13,.,TRBV4-1,.,TGCGCCAGCAGCCAAAGGGGCGGCACTGAAGCTTTCTTT,CASSQRGGTEAFF
TRBJ2-1,11,.,TRBV29-1,.,TGCAGCGTCGCGACTAGTCGGGAGCAGTTCTTC,CSVATSREQFF
TRBJ2-5,18,.,TRBV5-1,.,TGCGCCAGCAGCTTGTCAGCTGGCGGGATGGGGTACCAAGAGACCCAGTACTTC,CASSLSAGGMGYQETQYF
TRBJ2-5,16,few,TRBV7-2,.,TGTGCCAGCAGCTTATCCCCCTCGGCGGGTCAAGAGACCCAGTACTTC,CASSLSPSAGQETQYF
TRBJ2-1,18,.,TRBV7-6,TRBD2,TGTGCCAGCAGCTTAACGGGACTAGCGGGAGAGGGCTACAATGAGCAGTTCTTC,CASSLTGLAGEGYNEQFF
TRBJ2-2,16,once,TRBV18,TRBD2,TGTGCCAGCTCACAGAGAGCGGGGGCGAACACCGGGGAGCTGTTTTTT,CASSQRAGANTGELFF
TRBJ2-5,15,.,TRBV18,.,TGTGCCAGCTCACCTGAGGACACCCACCAAGAGACCCAGTACTTC,CASSPEDTHQETQYF
TRBJ2-5,17,.,TRBV15,TRBD2,TGTGCCACCAGGGGAAGCTGGGCGGGGGACCCTCAAGAGACCCAGTACTTC,CATRGSWAGDPQETQYF
TRBJ2-7,15,.,TRBV2,.,TGTGCCAGCAGTGAAGGTCTGACAGTTTCCTACGAGCAGTACTTC,CASSEGLTVSYEQYF
TRBJ2-1,17,.,TRBV15,TRBD2,TGTGCCACCAGCGCAAGAAGTACTAGCGGGGGGTACAATGAGCAGTTCTTC,CATSARSTSGGYNEQFF
TRBJ1-1,13,.,TRBV5-4,.,TGTGCCAGCAGCTGGCGGGGGGACACTGAAGCTTTCTTT,CASSWRGDTEAFF
TRBJ2-1,18,.,TRBV1,.,TGCACCAGCAGCCAAGACCTTAGCGGGAGAGGTGCGTACAATGAGCAGTTCTTC,CTSSQDLSGRGAYNEQFF
TRBJ1-2,14,.,TRBV6-1,.,TGTGCCAGCGTTTGGGGCGGAGCTAACTATGGCTACACCTTC,CASVWGGANYGYTF
TRBJ1-5,16,.,TRBV6-5,TRBD1,TGTGCCAGCAGTTTGGGACAGGGTAGTAGCAATCAGCCCCAGCATTTT,CASSLGQGSSNQPQHF
TRBJ2-5,20,.,TRBV4-1,TRBD2,TGCGCCAGCAGACGACAAGCATTAGCGGGAGGGCCTGAGGATGGAGAGACCCAGTACTTC,CASRRQALAGGPEDGETQYF
TRBJ2-3,15,.,TRBV9,TRBD2,TGTGCCAGCAGCCTCGCGGGGGGGCTTGGAGATACGCAGTATTTT,CASSLAGGLGDTQYF
TRBJ1-1,14,.,TRBV12-5,TRBD1,TGTGCTAGTGGCTGGGAACAGGGGGCAGCTGAAGCTTTCTTT,CASGWEQGAAEAFF
TRBJ1-6,17,.,TRBV27,.,TGTGCCAGCAGTTTATCACTTCCTCTCTCCTATAATTCACCCCTCCACTTT,CASSLSLPLSYNSPLHF
TRBJ2-3,15,.,TRBV5-1,.,TGCGCCAGCATCCCGACAGTTTTTAGCACAGATACGCAGTATTTT,CASIPTVFSTDTQYF
TRBJ2-1,15,.,TRBV19,TRBD2,TGTGCCAGTAGTTCGCTAGCGGGGAGTAAAAATGAGCAGTTCTTC,CASSSLAGSKNEQFF
TRBJ2-1,14,.,TRBV6-1,.,TGTGCCAGCAGTATCCACAGGGACTACAATGAGCAGTTCTTC,CASSIHRDYNEQFF
TRBJ1-2,12,.,TRBV27,TRBD1,TGTGCCAGCAGACCCAGGGGGTATGGCTACACCTTC,CASRPRGYGYTF
TRBJ1-2,13,.,TRBV2,.,TGTGCCAGCGGGGGGTTCTTTAACTATGGCTACACCTTC,CASGGFFNYGYTF
TRBJ2-7,14,.,TRBV30,TRBD1,TGTGCCTGGAGGGGACAGGGGGCGCAGTACGAGCAGTACTTC,CAWRGQGAQYEQYF
TRBJ2-1,16,.,TRBV27,TRBD2,TGTGCCAGCAGTTTACGACGCGGGAGCTCCTACAATGAGCAGTTCTTC,CASSLRRGSSYNEQFF
TRBJ2-7,16,.,TRBV4-1,.,TGCGCCAGCAGCCAAGATTCGGCGGAGAACGCCTACGAGCAGTACTTC,CASSQDSAENAYEQYF
TRBJ2-1,20,few,TRBV29-1,TRBD2,TGCAGCGTTTGTGGTGGGACTAGCGGGGGGGCCTCCCTGGATATTGGTGAGCAGTTCTTC,CSVCGGTSGGASLDIGEQFF
TRBJ1-6,16,.,TRBV5-6,.,TGTGCCAGCAGCTTGGGGAGGAGCTCCTATAATTCACCCCTCCACTTT,CASSLGRSSYNSPLHF
TRBJ2-2,14,.,TRBV25-1,.,TGTGCCAGCAGTGAATTTGACTACACCGGGGAGCTGTTTTTT,CASSEFDYTGELFF
TRBJ2-2,17,.,TRBV12-5,.,TGTGCTAGTGGTTGGCGGGGCCTCAGGGAAAGCACCGGGGAGCTGTTTTTT,CASGWRGLRESTGELFF
TRBJ2-7,12,.,TRBV2,TRBD1,TGTGCCAGCAGGACAGGGGCCTACGAGCAGTACTTC,CASRTGAYEQYF
TRBJ2-7,15,.,TRBV7-2,.,TGTGCCAGCAGCTTATCGTCGCCTATTTCCTACGAGCAGTACTTC,CASSLSSPISYEQYF
TRBJ2-7,14,.,TRBV6-5,.,TGTGCCAGCAGCGTTACCCCGGCGGCTTACGAGCAGTACTTC,CASSVTPAAYEQYF
TRBJ2-7,15,.,TRBV2,TRBD2,TGTGCCACCGGGCGGGGGTGGACAAGGCTCTACGAGCAGTACTTC,CATGRGWTRLYEQYF
TRBJ1-2,13,.,TRBV29-1,.,TGCGGCGTTGAAGTGGCCAGTGACTATGGCTACACCTTC,CGVEVASDYGYTF
TRBJ1-3,13,once,TRBV30,TRBD1,TGTGCCTGGAGGACAGGGGCTGGAAACACCATATATTTT,CAWRTGAGNTIYF
TRBJ2-7,15,.,TRBV2,TRBD1,TGTGCCAGCAGTGATGTCGGACAGGGCCTTCGGGAGCAGTACTTC,CASSDVGQGLREQYF
TRBJ1-1,11,once,TRBV6-5,.,TGTGCCAGCAGTCCCGGAGGAGAAGCTTTCTTT,CASSPGGEAFF
TRBJ2-2,13,.,TRBV5-1,.,TGCGCCAGCAGCCTTAGTGTCACCGGGGAGCTGTTTTTT,CASSLSVTGELFF
TRBJ2-7,15,.,TRBV11-1,.,TGTGCCAGCAGCTATACGGCCCGACAGGATGGCGAGCAGTACTTC,CASSYTARQDGEQYF